These 23 T cell receptor beta chains share one sample of origin, sequenced in a study of blood T cell repertoires in COVID-19. Method: immunoSEQ multiplex PCR; TCRdb's copy keeps in-frame clones and lacks some. The sample has about 150,000 clones, about nine tenths seen once; the top ten hold 4%. What was sequenced was PBMCs or T cells enriched from blood (not recorded which). These receptor sequences come from a woman between 40 and 55 years old who had been exposed to COVID-19.

V and J are TRBV5-1 and TRBJ2-3; a weak D match, TRBD1 (6 bases). The CDR3 runs to 12 residues. V was clipped by 4 bases and J by 10 bases, with 13 bases between them. Germline values: CDR1 SGHRS, CDR2 YFSETQ. The CDR3 bases are TGCGCCAGCAGCCTCGACAGGACACCGCAGTATTTT. This codes for CASSLDRTPQYF.

V gene TRBV28 combines with J gene TRBJ1-4; TRBD1 is a possible D gene (5 bases). The CDR3 loop spans 12 amino acids. V dropped 8 bases and J dropped 4 bases, with 8 bases sitting between them. Germline lookup yields CDR1 MDHEN and CDR2 SYDVKM. CDR3 nucleotides: TGTGCCAGCGACAGTAATAATGAAAAACTGTTTTTT. Amino acid sequence: CASDSNNEKLFF.

This chain links TRBV28 with TRBJ2-3; TRBD2 might be the D (7 bases). V lost 5 bases to trimming and J lost 9 bases, with 15 bases between them. The CDR3 totals 13 residues. From germline, CDR1 is MDHEN and CDR2 SYDVKM. CDR3 nucleotides: TGTGCCAGCAGTGCCTACAGGGAGGGGACGCAGTATTTT. Residues: CASSAYREGTQYF.

The chain is built from TRBV6-5 and TRBJ2-3; possibly TRBD1 for D (6 bases). V was cut by 5 bases and J by 4 bases, with 13 bases left in between. This CDR3 has 14 amino acids. From germline, CDR1 is MNHEY and CDR2 SVGAGI. The DNA of the CDR3 is TGTGCCAGCAGTAGGGGGTACGGTTCAGATACGCAGTATTTT. It encodes CASSRGYGSDTQYF.

The genes are TRBV20-1 and TRBJ2-5, with D maybe TRBD2 (6 bases). This CDR3 spans 15 amino acids. Trimming shortened V by 3 bases and J by 3 bases, and 17 bases separated the two germline ends. CDR1 and CDR2 (germline): DFQATT, SNEGSKA (reference sequence). For the CDR3, the DNA is TGCAGTGCTAGTAAGGGCGGGGCAGGGAAAGAGACCCAGTACTTC. This encodes CSASKGGAGKETQYF.

CDR3 nucleotide sequence: TGCAGCGTTGCTGACAGGGGAGGGGGTGAAGCTTTCTTT. Its translation is CSVADRGGGEAFF. This sequence joins TRBV29-1 and TRBJ1-1, with 8 bases that match TRBD1. There are 13 residues in the CDR3. The germline V gene has CDR1 SQVTM and CDR2 ANQGSEA. J was trimmed by 7 bases and V by 4 bases; bases with no gene match: 8. Supplemented by reference TRBV29-1 and TRBJ1-1, the full variable domain reads SAVISQKPSRDICQRGTSLTIQCQVDSQVTMMFWYRQQPGQSLTLIATANQGSEATYESGFVIDKFPISRPNLTFSTLTVSNMSPEDSSIYLCSVADRGGGEAFFGQGTRLTVV.

The chain recombines TRBV3-1 (or the pseudogene TRBV3-2) with TRBJ1-4, with D maybe TRBD1 (5 bases). The CDR3 has 14 residues. V lost 3 bases to trimming and J lost 6 bases, with 11 bases between them. CDR1 is LGHDT and CDR2 is YNNKEL in the germline V gene (reference sequence). This CDR3 reads CASSHQGGDEKLFF. In nucleotides, the CDR3 is TGTGCCAGCAGCCATCAGGGCGGGGATGAAAAACTGTTTTTT.

V and J are TRBV10-1 and TRBJ1-4; TRBD1 is a possible D gene (6 bases). V was trimmed by 5 bases and J by 7 bases, leaving 14 bases between them. Looked up from germline, CDR1 is WNHNN and CDR2 is SYGVQD (reference sequence). The CDR3 runs 14 residues. The CDR3 nucleotides are TGCGCCAGCAGTTCCCGGGACATACCTGAAAAACTGTTTTTT. Its translation is CASSSRDIPEKLFF.

The rearrangement uses TRBV11-2 and TRBJ1-3; D is unresolved. The CDR3 is 13 amino acids. Between the trimmed V and J ends, which lost 5 bases and 4 bases, there was a span of 9 bases. Germline-derived CDR1 and CDR2 are SGHAT and FQNNGV. The CDR3 spells CASSPEAGNTIYF. The CDR3 nucleotides are TGTGCCAGCAGCCCGGAGGCGGGAAACACCATATATTTT.

This clone has just one count. Mismatch with germline at one junction end may stem from a read error. This chain connects TRBV3-1 (or the pseudogene TRBV3-2) to TRBJ1-2, with TRBD1 as a possible D gene (5 bases). The CDR3 covers 12 residues. From germline, CDR1 is LGHDT and CDR2 YNNKEL (reference sequence). CDR3 residues: CASSQDPGEQHF. The CDR3 nucleotides read TGTGCCAGCAGCCAAGACCCGGGGGAACAGCACTTC.

Only one count was recorded for this clone. The V and J genes are TRBV9 and TRBJ1-5; tentatively, D is TRBD1 (6 bases). Germline V gives CDR1 SGDLS, CDR2 YYNGEE. V was shortened by 5 bases and J by 3 bases, with 15 bases between the two germline ends. This CDR3 is built from 15 residues. CDR3 nucleotides: TGTGCCAGCAGTGGGAGTGGACAGCCCAATCAGCCCCAGCATTTT. Translating it yields CASSGSGQPNQPQHF.

V and J are TRBV25-1 and TRBJ1-4; unclear D gene. This CDR3 is 16 amino acids long. V was clipped by 2 bases and J by 1 base, with 11 bases between them. The germline V gene encodes CDR1 MGHDK and CDR2 SYGVNS. The DNA of the CDR3 is TGTGCCAGCAGTGAAAAGCAATTCAAAACTAATGAAAAACTGTTTTTT. Encoded protein: CASSEKQFKTNEKLFF.

CDR3 protein: CASSRSRTGGGNQPQHF. Here the CDR3 DNA reads TGTGCCAGCAGCCGTTCTCGGACAGGAGGAGGCAATCAGCCCCAGCATTTT. V is TRBV7-9 and J is TRBJ1-5, with 7 bases that match TRBD1. Per the germline V gene, CDR1 is SEHNR and CDR2 is FQNEAQ (reference sequence). V dropped 5 bases and J dropped 2; count of bases not matched to a gene: 12. The CDR3 totals 17 residues.

CDR3: CASSLGPPGAQANYGYTF. The CDR3 nucleotides read TGCGCCAGCAGCTTGGGGCCCCCAGGGGCACAAGCTAACTATGGCTACACCTTC. The chain has TRBV5-1 and TRBJ1-2; D may be TRBD1 (6 bases). V was pared by 0 bases and J by 0 bases, with 18 bases between. This CDR3 has 18 amino acids. Germline lookup yields CDR1 SGHRS and CDR2 YFSETQ. The full variable domain, with the rest looked up from reference TRBV5-1 and TRBJ1-2, is KAGVTQTPRYLIKTRGQQVTLSCSPISGHRSVSWYQQTPGQGLQFLFEYFSETQRNKGNFPGRFSGRQFSNSRSEMNVSTLELGDSALYLCASSLGPPGAQANYGYTFGSGTRLTVV.

The chain joins TRBV5-1 to TRBJ1-1; 8 positions agree with TRBD1. The germline gives CDR1 SGHRS, CDR2 YFSETQ. The CDR3 spans 15 residues. V lost 7 bases, J lost 7 bases, and 15 bases stayed unmatched. The chain's CDR3 is CASGTIGQGQIEAFF. DNA for the CDR3: TGCGCCAGCGGAACTATAGGACAGGGACAGATTGAAGCTTTCTTT.

The chain carries TRBV19 and TRBJ1-2; D unclear. The germline CDR1 and CDR2 sequences are LNHDA and SQIVND (reference sequence). V dropped 7 bases and J dropped 4 bases, with 13 bases sitting between them. The CDR3 is 13 amino acids. CDR3 region: CASTKTGIYGYTF. The CDR3 nucleotides are TGTGCCAGTACTAAGACGGGGATCTATGGCTACACCTTC. Variable domain in full (rest from reference TRBV19 and TRBJ1-2): DGGITQSPKYLFRKEGQNVTLSCEQNLNHDAMYWYRQDPGQGLRLIYYSQIVNDFQKGDIAEGYSVSREKKESFPLTVTSAQKNPTAFYLCASTKTGIYGYTFGSGTRLTVV.

The J gene is TRBJ1-1, the V gene TRBV5-5; D ambiguous. Trimming removed 1 base from V and 7 bases from J, with 20 bases in between. This CDR3 has 16 amino acids. Germline V CDR1 and CDR2: SGHKS, YYEKEE (reference sequence). The CDR3 DNA reads TGTGCCAGCAGCTTGATTTCAGGCCTGGGTGTAAGTGAAGCTTTCTTT. It yields the protein CASSLISGLGVSEAFF.

The chain employs TRBV27 and TRBJ1-2, with 11 bases that match TRBD1. Germline V CDR1 and CDR2: MNHEY, SMNVEV (reference sequence). Trimming at V came to 5 bases and at J to 4 bases, leaving 6 bases not matched to a gene. This CDR3 has 15 residues. CDR3 loop: CASSPRTGGAYGYTF. CDR3 in DNA: TGTGCCAGCAGTCCCCGGACAGGGGGCGCCTATGGCTACACCTTC.

The CDR3 here is CASRGGDRVYGYTF. The CDR3 DNA follows: TGTGCCAGCAGGGGGGGCGACAGGGTCTATGGCTACACCTTC. The chain couples TRBV28 to TRBJ1-2; 7 positions match TRBD1. Germline V gene data show CDR1 as MDHEN and CDR2 as SYDVKM. J gave up 4 bases and V 6 bases, and 8 bases lay outside the gene matches. CDR3 length equals 14 residues.

The rearrangement joins TRBV28 to TRBJ1-5; tentative D call: TRBD1 (6 bases). Germline assignment: CDR1 MDHEN and CDR2 SYDVKM. The CDR3 consists of 16 residues. V was pared by 4 bases and J by 2 bases, with 15 bases between. The CDR3 region has the DNA TGTGCCAGCAGTTACTCAGGGGCGGATGGCAATCAGCCCCAGCATTTT. It translates to CASSYSGADGNQPQHF.

The chain is built from TRBV15 and TRBJ2-7, with 8 bases lining up with TRBD2. Germline lookup yields CDR1 LNHNV and CDR2 YYDKDF (reference sequence). This CDR3 contains 19 residues. After removal of 0 bases from V and 0 bases from J, the junction contained 13 bases not matched to a gene. CDR3 loop: CATSREPPAGGGISYEQYF. Here the CDR3 DNA reads TGTGCCACCAGCAGAGAGCCCCCCGCCGGGGGGGGAATCTCCTACGAGCAGTACTTC.

The J gene is TRBJ2-2, the V gene TRBV2, with D hard to call. The germline V gene encodes CDR1 SNHLY and CDR2 FYNNEI. The ends were cut back, 2 bases at V and 6 bases at J, with 10 bases in the middle. CDR3 length equals 14 residues. The CDR3 DNA sequence: TGTGCCAGCAGTGAACGCGTGGTCGCCGGGGAGCTGTTTTTT. This translates into CASSERVVAGELFF.

The J gene is TRBJ1-4, the V gene TRBV27; tentative D call: TRBD1 (5 bases). Trimming pared 4 bases from V and 7 bases from J, leaving 16 bases between. Per germline, CDR1 MNHEY and CDR2 SMNVEV (reference sequence). CDR3 length: 15 residues. CDR3: CASSSRRGEGEKLFF. The CDR3 bases are TGTGCCAGCAGTTCCCGGCGGGGGGAAGGTGAAAAACTGTTTTTT.